This TCR beta chain comes out of a study of blood T cell repertoires in COVID-19. As for the study in general: Sample material is recorded as cDNA or gDNA derived from T cells, B-cell-depleted T cells, or PBMCs.

This CDR3 has 13 amino acids. V shed 7 bases and J 7 bases; nucleotides not matched to a gene: 3. Looked up from germline, CDR1 is SNHLY and CDR2 is FYNNEI. Original data processing: Scientists estimated how many nucleated cells there were by amplifying reference gene primers. The method was immunoSEQ multiplex PCR; TCRdb's version includes in-frame clones alone and lacks a portion of them. V, J and clone size reflect that table, while D and trimming were determined from the DNA. The sample records about 230,000 clones, roughly 85% being singletons. The TCR was taken from a young man who had recovered from COVID-19. Sample: PBMCs or T cells enriched from blood (not recorded which). The rearrangement links TRBV2 to TRBJ1-6; 8 bases are a match to TRBD1. CDR3 nucleotide sequence: TGTGCCAGCAAAGGACAGGGAAATTCACCCCTCCACTTT. As protein: CASKGQGNSPLHF.